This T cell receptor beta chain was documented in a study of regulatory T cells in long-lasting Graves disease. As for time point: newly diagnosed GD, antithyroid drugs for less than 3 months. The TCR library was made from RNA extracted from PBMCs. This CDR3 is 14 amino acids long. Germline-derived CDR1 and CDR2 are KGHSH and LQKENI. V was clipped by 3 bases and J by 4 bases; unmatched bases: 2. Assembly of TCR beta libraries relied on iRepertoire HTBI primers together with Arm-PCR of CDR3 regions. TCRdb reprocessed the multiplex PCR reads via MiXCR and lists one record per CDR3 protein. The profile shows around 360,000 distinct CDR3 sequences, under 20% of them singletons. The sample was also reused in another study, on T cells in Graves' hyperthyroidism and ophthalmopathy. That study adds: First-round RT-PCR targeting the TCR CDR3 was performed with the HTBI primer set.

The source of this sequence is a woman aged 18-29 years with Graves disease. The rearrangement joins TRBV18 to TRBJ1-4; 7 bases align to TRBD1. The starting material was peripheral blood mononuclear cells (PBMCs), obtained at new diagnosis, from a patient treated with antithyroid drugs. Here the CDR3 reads CASSPRDSNEKLFF. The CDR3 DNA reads TGTGCCAGCTCACCCCGGGACAGTAATGAAAAACTGTTTTTT.